This T cell receptor (beta chain) was sequenced in a study of blood T cell repertoires in COVID-19 (dated by TCRdb to the early 2020s). About the full investigation: Collaborator samples came from the United States, Italy and Spain and covered acute and convalescent phases of COVID-19. The material from the prospective study consisted of cDNA or gDNA derived from T cells, B-cell-depleted T cells, or PBMCs. Subjects who had been exposed to COVID-19, were actively infected with it, or had recovered from it provided the deeply sampled blood TCRbeta repertoires that made up the dataset. The repertoires were released in a freely available public database meant as a resource for research on the immune response to SARS-CoV-2. The samples were drawn from the first 160 participants of the ongoing ImmuneRACE study and from 950 to 1,500 subjects provided by 6 global collaborators. The sample metadata nearly always contained a de-identified subject ID, COVID-19 status, age in years and sex. Where available, HLA class I and class II types were obtained from metadata supplied by the sample provider rather than from assay-based typing. What the research found in general, with its limitations: Clinical and demographic metadata were provided uncurated, with the amount varying by source and participant.

TCRbeta CDR3 regions were amplified from genomic DNA by means of the immunoSEQ Assay, a bias-controlled multiplex PCR. The authors processed their data as follows. Nucleated cell counts per sample were estimated from amplification of reference gene primers within the assay. To quantify the absolute abundance of each unique TCRbeta CDR3 rearrangement, sequence reads were collapsed and filtered. For each sample, productive Simpson clonality was calculated as the square root of Simpson's diversity index over productive rearrangements. In its TCRdb copy, this immuneACCESS table keeps in-frame sequences only and misses some clones. Where compared with another copy, unresolved V genes explain less than half of these, and the others have no known cause. V and J calls and clone size are copied from that table; D and trimming were computed from the DNA. The sample includes 200,000 to 250,000 clones, with around 83% observed a single time. 1.3% of the sample comes from the top ten.

Turning to this clone: Its antigen is unknown. Base qualities are not at hand, and no much larger clone is one base apart.

Participants in the prospective study were enrolled through a virtual design, were aged about 18 to 100 years, and lived in approximately 24 United States geographic areas. To assign participants to cohorts, the prospective study relied on clinical history that participants themselves reported in a screening survey and a study questionnaire. In the prospective study, whole blood, serum and a nasopharyngeal or oropharyngeal swab were collected from each participant by mobile phlebotomists. Additional blood draws and questionnaires over an approximately two-month period could optionally be provided by prospective study participants. Before DNA extraction, blood samples from the prospective study were shipped at room temperature or frozen. CDR3 length: 13 amino acids, cysteine to phenylalanine. Only the CDR3 DNA is retained, 39 bases long and in frame from the first base. Sequences SGHRS (CDR1) and YFSETQ (CDR2) are obtained from the germline V gene. The germline V end is reduced by 0 bases and the J end by 5 bases; junction bases left unmatched: 0.

The sequenced sample was PBMCs or T cells enriched from blood (not recorded which). This sequence originates from a woman in her thirties or forties with acute COVID-19. Recombination connected TRBV5-1 to TRBJ1-2; the junction holds 8 bases that match TRBD1. The CDR3 sequence is CASSLDRGYGYTF. The sequence in DNA is TGCGCCAGCAGCTTGGACAGGGGGTATGGCTACACCTTC.